One sample yielded the 24 T cell receptor beta chains listed below, sequenced in a study of blood T cell repertoires in COVID-19. Produced via immunoSEQ multiplex PCR; TCRdb's table is partial and in-frame only. The sample lists 250,000 or so clones, 85% to 90% occurring once. Sequenced material: peripheral blood. All receptors derive from a woman aged 55-75 years with COVID-19, enrolled during active disease.

The chain employs TRBV27 and TRBJ2-1; TRBD2 matches 14 bases. The V gene end was trimmed by 6 bases and the J gene end by 6 bases; junction bases not matched to a gene: 10. The CDR3 length is 17 residues. Germline loops: CDR1 MNHEY, CDR2 SMNVEV (reference sequence). CDR3 protein: CASRGLAGARTSNEQFF. As DNA, the CDR3 is TGTGCCAGCAGGGGACTAGCGGGAGCCCGTACCTCCAATGAGCAGTTCTTC.

This clone was seen only once. This chain joins TRBV11-2 and TRBJ1-2; 7 nucleotides line up with TRBD1. Germline CDR1 reads SGHAT; CDR2 reads FQNNGV. V lost 5 bases, J lost 2 bases, and 8 bases stayed unmatched. The CDR3 spans 15 residues. The CDR3 region is CASSGRDRLNYGYTF. As DNA, the CDR3 is TGTGCCAGCAGCGGCCGGGACAGATTAAACTATGGCTACACCTTC. Using reference TRBV11-2 and TRBJ1-2 for the parts outside the CDR3, the full variable domain is EAGVAQSPRYKIIEKRQSVAFWCNPISGHATLYWYQQILGQGPKLLIQFQNNGVVDDSQLPKDRFSAERLKGVDSTLKIQPAKLEDSAVYLCASSGRDRLNYGYTFGSGTRLTVV.

V and J are TRBV28 and TRBJ2-7; 7 bases map to TRBD1. V lost 7 bases, J lost 1 base, and 13 bases stayed unmatched. The CDR3 is 16 residues long. Germline V gene lookup returns CDR1 MDHEN and CDR2 SYDVKM. The CDR3 DNA is TGTGCCAGCACCTCGTGGAGCCGGGACAGATCCTACGAGCAGTACTTC. This gives the protein CASTSWSRDRSYEQYF.

This clone was seen a single time. V is TRBV18 and J is TRBJ2-7; 11 nucleotides line up with TRBD2. The germline gives CDR1 KGHSH, CDR2 LQKENI. The CDR3 extends over 15 amino acids. The trim removed 3 bases at V and 2 bases at J, leaving 3 bases unmatched. This chain's CDR3 is CASSPGTSGTYEQYF. In DNA form, the CDR3 reads TGTGCCAGCTCACCCGGGACTAGCGGCACCTACGAGCAGTACTTC.

The chain is built from TRBV4-2 and TRBJ2-7; D may be TRBD2 (5 bases). V was trimmed by 1 base and J by 4 bases, leaving 8 bases between them. The CDR3 has 13 amino acids. Germline V gene sequence: CDR1 LGHNA, CDR2 YNFKEQ. The CDR3 spells CASSQARRYEQYF. For the CDR3, the DNA is TGTGCCAGCAGCCAAGCCCGGAGGTACGAGCAGTACTTC.

The V gene is TRBV3-1 (or the pseudogene TRBV3-2), the J gene TRBJ2-7, with D perhaps matching TRBD2 (6 bases). Germline assignment: CDR1 LGHDT and CDR2 YNNKEL (reference sequence). Trimming pared 0 bases from V and 4 bases from J, leaving 10 bases between. The CDR3 consists of 14 residues. The DNA of the CDR3 is TGTGCCAGCAGCCAAGAAGGAGGGCTTTACGAGCAGTACTTC. Amino acid sequence: CASSQEGGLYEQYF.

This chain uses TRBV3-1 (or the pseudogene TRBV3-2) with TRBJ2-7; D is unclear. The CDR3 is made up of 13 amino acids. Germline CDR1 is LGHDT and CDR2 is YNNKEL (reference sequence). The germline V and J ends were trimmed by 4 bases and 3 bases, with 10 bases remaining between them. This CDR3 reads CASSLSRYYEQYF. The CDR3 region has the DNA TGTGCCAGCAGCCTGTCACGGTACTACGAGCAGTACTTC.

This clone came up once. This chain joins TRBV30 and TRBJ2-1; TRBD2 aligns across 7 bases. The CDR3 consists of 10 residues. The V and J ends lost 3 bases and 10 bases, in that order; junction bases with no gene match: 0. Germline loops: CDR1 GTSNPN, CDR2 SVGIG (reference sequence). The CDR3 protein is CAWRGGEQFF. CDR3 nucleotide sequence: TGTGCCTGGAGGGGGGGGGAGCAGTTCTTC.

The gene calls are TRBV6-5 and TRBJ1-4; D is undetermined. The CDR3 runs 14 residues. Trimming pared 2 bases from V and 7 bases from J, leaving 11 bases between. CDR1 is MNHEY, CDR2 SVGAGI, per germline. CDR3 sequence reads: CASSYRRGREKLFF. For the CDR3, the DNA is TGTGCCAGCAGTTACCGACGGGGTCGTGAAAAACTGTTTTTT.

There are a few counts of this clone. V gene TRBV9 combines with J gene TRBJ1-2; D is undetermined. Germline lookup yields CDR1 SGDLS and CDR2 YYNGEE. CDR3 length equals 13 residues. Trimming pared 5 bases from V and 7 bases from J, leaving 15 bases between. CDR3 nucleotide sequence: TGTGCCAGCAGGCTGGGCGACGCAGGTGGCTACACCTTC. Translated, it gives CASRLGDAGGYTF.

The V gene is TRBV10-1, the J gene TRBJ2-7, with 8 nucleotides matching TRBD2. This CDR3 has 15 residues. Unmatched junction bases numbered 6, after V lost 0 bases and J lost 5 bases. The V gene's germline CDR1 is WNHNN and CDR2 SYGVQD (reference sequence). Here the CDR3 reads CASSESAAGVNEQYF. The CDR3 coding sequence is TGCGCCAGCAGTGAGTCCGCAGCGGGAGTTAACGAGCAGTACTTC.

This clone was seen a few times. The chain has TRBV7-3 and TRBJ2-1, with 10 bases aligning to TRBD2. The CDR3 totals 14 residues. Germline values: CDR1 SGHTA, CDR2 FQGTGA. J gave up 7 bases and V 5 bases, and 5 bases lay outside the gene matches. CDR3 nucleotide sequence: TGTGCCAGCAGCCACGGGACTAGCGCTAATGAGCAGTTCTTC. Its protein product is CASSHGTSANEQFF.

The chain uses TRBV29-1 and TRBJ1-1; D perhaps matches TRBD1 (6 bases). Germline V gene data show CDR1 as SQVTM and CDR2 as ANQGSEA. The CDR3 has 11 residues. The V gene lost 5 bases and the J gene lost 6 bases, with 10 bases spanning the gap. Here the CDR3 reads CSVHRAAEAFF. In nucleotides, the CDR3 is TGCAGCGTTCACAGGGCTGCTGAAGCTTTCTTT. Supplemented by reference TRBV29-1 and TRBJ1-1, the full variable domain reads SAVISQKPSRDICQRGTSLTIQCQVDSQVTMMFWYRQQPGQSLTLIATANQGSEATYESGFVIDKFPISRPNLTFSTLTVSNMSPEDSSIYLCSVHRAAEAFFGQGTRLTVV.

The chain links TRBV30 to TRBJ1-3; tentative D call: TRBD1 (5 bases). Germline CDR1 GTSNPN, CDR2 SVGIG (reference sequence). Trimming took 1 base from V and 3 from J, leaving 7 bases between them. There are 13 residues in the CDR3. CDR3 region: CAWSGQFGNTIYF. DNA for the CDR3: TGTGCCTGGAGTGGACAGTTTGGAAACACCATATATTTT. The full variable domain, with the rest looked up from reference TRBV30 and TRBJ1-3, is SQTIHQWPATLVQPVGSPLSLECTVEGTSNPNLYWYRQAAGRGLQLLFYSVGIGQISSEVPQNLSASRPQDRQFILSSKKLLLSDSGFYLCAWSGQFGNTIYFGEGSWLTVV.

This chain links TRBV6-5 with TRBJ2-7; maybe TRBD1 (6 bases). The CDR3 runs 14 residues. V shed 7 bases and J shed 6 bases, with 19 bases lying between them. Germline V CDR1 and CDR2: MNHEY, SVGAGI. The CDR3: CASTRTAGAGEQYF. CDR3 DNA: TGTGCCAGCACCCGAACGGCAGGGGCCGGCGAGCAGTACTTC.

This chain links TRBV11-2 with TRBJ1-5; D may be TRBD1 (5 bases). V was shortened by 4 bases and J by 3 bases, with 13 bases between the two germline ends. This CDR3 contains 15 residues. Germline-derived CDR1 and CDR2 are SGHAT and FQNNGV. Here the CDR3 DNA reads TGTGCCAGCAGCTCCGCAGGGAAATACAATCAGCCCCAGCATTTT. It specifies CASSSAGKYNQPQHF.

The chain is built from TRBV7-9 and TRBJ2-7, with 10 nucleotides matching TRBD2. The CDR3 extends over 16 amino acids. Germline CDR1 is SEHNR and CDR2 is FQNEAQ (reference sequence). The V segment lost 6 bases and the J segment 4 bases; nucleotides outside the gene matches: 12. The CDR3 protein is CASSQNPSSGSYEQYF. In DNA form, the CDR3 reads TGTGCCAGCAGTCAAAACCCCTCTAGCGGGAGTTACGAGCAGTACTTC. Drawing the rest from reference TRBV7-9 and TRBJ2-7, the complete variable domain is DTGVSQNPRHKITKRGQNVTFRCDPISEHNRLYWYRQTLGQGPEFLTYFQNEAQLEKSRLLSDRFSAERPKGSFSTLEIQRTEQGDSAMYLCASSQNPSSGSYEQYFGPGTRLTVT.

V and J are TRBV19 and TRBJ1-2; maybe TRBD1 (6 bases). The germline V gene encodes CDR1 LNHDA and CDR2 SQIVND (reference sequence). The CDR3 sequence is 13 residues long. Trimming left V 10 bases short and J 6 bases short, with 18 bases between. The CDR3 reads CAICLRGVNGYTF. The CDR3, as DNA: TGTGCCATTTGCCTCAGGGGAGTCAATGGCTACACCTTC.

This chain connects TRBV6-5 to TRBJ2-7, with D maybe TRBD2 (6 bases). CDR1 and CDR2 from the germline V gene are MNHEY and SVGAGI. The CDR3 contains 12 residues. With 8 bases removed from V and 1 base from J, the gap between germline ends came to 9 bases. CDR3 coding DNA: TGTGCCAGCCCCGGGACTTCCTACGAGCAGTACTTC. It yields the protein CASPGTSYEQYF.

V gene TRBV6-1 combines with J gene TRBJ1-2; TRBD1 might be the D (6 bases). V lost 2 bases to trimming and J lost 1 base, with 8 bases between them. Germline assignment: CDR1 MNHNS and CDR2 SASEGT. This CDR3 spans 14 amino acids. The CDR3 reads CASSERQVNYGYTF. The CDR3 DNA sequence: TGTGCCAGCAGTGAAAGACAGGTTAACTATGGCTACACCTTC.

This chain joins TRBV7-8 and TRBJ1-2; tentatively, D is TRBD1 (6 bases). This CDR3 region has 15 residues. Between the trimmed V and J ends, which lost 5 bases and 4 bases, there was a span of 17 bases. Looked up from germline, CDR1 is SGHVS and CDR2 is FQNEAQ. The CDR3 is CASSLRTDAPYGYTF. In DNA, the CDR3 is TGTGCCAGCAGCCTACGGACAGACGCGCCCTATGGCTACACCTTC.

The chain joins TRBV6-4 to TRBJ1-2, with D perhaps matching TRBD1 (5 bases). The CDR3 spans 14 residues. V lost 5 bases, J lost 0 bases, and 10 bases lay in between. The V gene's germline CDR1 is MRHNA and CDR2 SNTAGT. CDR3 region: CASSQGHSNYGYTF. The CDR3 nucleotides read TGTGCCAGCAGTCAAGGACATTCTAACTATGGCTACACCTTC.

The chain is built from TRBV19 and TRBJ1-5; D is ambiguous. This CDR3 region has 15 residues. Germline V lookup: CDR1 LNHDA, CDR2 SQIVND (reference sequence). V was cut by 5 bases and J by 1 base, with 12 bases left in between. CDR3 residues: CASSGRFRSNQPQHF. CDR3 bases: TGTGCCAGTAGTGGCAGGTTCAGGAGCAATCAGCCCCAGCATTTT.

V and J are TRBV30 and TRBJ2-1, with 9 nucleotides matching TRBD2. CDR1 GTSNPN and CDR2 SVGIG come from the germline V gene (reference sequence). V was pared by 4 bases and J by 4 bases, with 8 bases of the junction left unmatched. CDR3 size: 15 residues. In DNA, the CDR3 is TGTGCCTGGACCGGTCTAGCGGGACGGTACAATGAGCAGTTCTTC. It codes for CAWTGLAGRYNEQFF.